This is a list of T cell receptor beta chains from one sample in a study of T cell changes during pregnancy in multiple sclerosis. TCRdb's copy holds only in-frame clones and misses some; the assay was immunoSEQ multiplex PCR. This table has about 61,000 clones, around 90% appearing once. This material consisted of peripheral blood, taken in the first trimester of pregnancy. These receptor sequences come from a female donor with multiple sclerosis, enrolled in a pregnancy study. Each CDR3 is given without its conserved first and last residue.

length	V	J	CDR3
13	TRBV7-2	TRBJ1-3	ASSPRGQSGNTIY
10	TRBV5-6	TRBJ1-1	ASFLSGGRAF
12	TRBV28	TRBJ2-3	ASSSEQRTDTQY
14	TRBV28	TRBJ1-2	ASSLRVLEGRHGYT
14	TRBV30	TRBJ1-5	AWRKTGAGSNQPQH
12	TRBV5-1	TRBJ1-2	ASSAGTGNYGYT
13	TRBV30	TRBJ2-3	AWSLRREGPDTQY
13	TRBV5-1	TRBJ2-1	ASSFSGAGVSEQF
13	TRBV7-2	TRBJ1-2	ASSLGRDRVYGYT
12	TRBV28	TRBJ1-5	ASSLGQNNQPQH
12	TRBV7-9	TRBJ2-1	ASSPEFSYNEQF